Following are 21 T cell receptor beta chains from one sample sequenced in a study of T cell changes during pregnancy in multiple sclerosis. Repertoires were generated with immunoSEQ multiplex PCR, while TCRdb's copy carries only in-frame clones and drops some. The sample lists 40,000 to 55,000 clones, roughly 90% occurring once. Material: peripheral blood, obtained in the second trimester of pregnancy. These receptors all come from a female donor in good health, enrolled as a control in a pregnancy study.

The V call is TRBV7-9, the J call TRBJ2-3; weak D call: TRBD1 (5 bases). With 5 bases removed from V and 0 bases from J, the gap between germline ends came to 12 bases. CDR3 length: 15 amino acids. Germline CDR1 SEHNR, CDR2 FQNEAQ (reference sequence). The CDR3 spells CASSPRAASTDTQYF. The CDR3 coding sequence is TGTGCCAGCAGCCCCAGGGCAGCTAGCACAGATACGCAGTATTTT.

The chain uses TRBV5-4 and TRBJ1-2, with a possible D match to TRBD1 (5 bases). The V gene lost 6 bases and the J gene lost 8 bases, with 17 bases spanning the gap. The CDR3 has 13 amino acids. From germline, CDR1 is SGHNT and CDR2 YYREEE (reference sequence). The chain's CDR3 is CASNSPASGGYTF. The CDR3 region has the DNA TGTGCCAGCAACTCCCCTGCCTCAGGGGGCTACACCTTC.

This chain connects TRBV28 to TRBJ2-3; D is unresolved. The CDR3 is 15 amino acids. Germline assignment: CDR1 MDHEN and CDR2 SYDVKM. Trimming pared 8 bases from V and 0 bases from J, leaving 15 bases between. CDR3 sequence reads: CASPPNAVSTDTQYF. The CDR3 region has the DNA TGTGCCAGCCCTCCTAACGCCGTCAGCACAGATACGCAGTATTTT.

The V call is TRBV6-5, the J call TRBJ1-6, with a tentative D call TRBD1 (6 bases). Trimming removed 6 bases at V and 9 bases at J, with 15 bases between. The CDR3 is 14 amino acids. The germline CDR1 and CDR2 sequences are MNHEY and SVGAGI. CDR3: CASRPQGNGSPLHF. The CDR3 DNA is TGTGCCAGCAGACCCCAGGGGAACGGTTCACCCCTCCACTTT.

This chain joins TRBV19 and TRBJ1-5, with TRBD1 identical over 7 bases. Germline values: CDR1 LNHDA, CDR2 SQIVND (reference sequence). The V segment lost 0 bases and the J segment 10 bases; nucleotides outside the gene matches: 12. The CDR3 loop spans 16 amino acids. The CDR3 spells CASSIDQGQRPLPQHF. CDR3 DNA sequence: TGTGCCAGTAGTATAGACCAGGGACAGCGGCCACTCCCCCAGCATTTT. The full variable domain, rest sourced from reference TRBV19 and TRBJ1-5, is DGGITQSPKYLFRKEGQNVTLSCEQNLNHDAMYWYRQDPGQGLRLIYYSQIVNDFQKGDIAEGYSVSREKKESFPLTVTSAQKNPTAFYLCASSIDQGQRPLPQHFGDGTRLSIL.

V usage is TRBV7-2 and J usage is TRBJ2-3; the match to TRBD2 covers 7 bases. The CDR3 loop spans 15 amino acids. V trimming: 5 bases; J trimming: 1 base; junction bases outside the gene matches: 6. Germline values: CDR1 SGHTA, CDR2 FQGNSA. CDR3 bases: TGTGCCAGCAGCCCTAGCGGACGGGGCACAGATACGCAGTATTTT. This translates into CASSPSGRGTDTQYF.

V and J are TRBV4-1 and TRBJ1-1; D call uncertain. The CDR3 contains 16 residues. CDR1 and CDR2 from the germline V gene are MGHRA and YSYEKL. V was clipped by 0 bases and J by 9 bases, with 20 bases between them. The CDR3 sequence is CASSQDRRGTDIKAFF. In nucleotides, the CDR3 is TGCGCCAGCAGCCAAGATCGACGGGGTACCGATATAAAAGCTTTCTTT.

The rearrangement uses TRBV5-1 and TRBJ1-2; D not resolved. Germline CDR1 and CDR2: SGHRS and YFSETQ. The CDR3 sequence is 13 residues long. The V and J ends lost 1 base and 4 bases respectively, with 8 bases between them. This CDR3 reads CASSLTEFYGYTF. CDR3 coding DNA: TGCGCCAGCAGCTTGACGGAGTTCTATGGCTACACCTTC.

V and J are TRBV10-2 and TRBJ2-7; a weak D match, TRBD2 (5 bases). Germline assignment: CDR1 WSHSY and CDR2 SAAADI. There are 14 residues in the CDR3. V was pared by 2 bases and J by 3 bases, with 11 bases between. The CDR3: CASSEGRGFYEQYF. Here the CDR3 DNA reads TGCGCCAGCAGTGAGGGTCGAGGGTTCTACGAGCAGTACTTC.

This CDR3 is CASRGQTLSSYEQYF. CDR3 sequence (DNA): TGTGCCAGCAGAGGACAGACGTTGAGCTCCTACGAGCAGTACTTC. V gene TRBV6-1 combines with J gene TRBJ2-7, with D possibly being TRBD1 (6 bases). CDR3 length equals 15 residues. V was shortened by 6 bases and J by 0 bases, with 15 bases between the two germline ends. CDR1 is MNHNS, CDR2 SASEGT, per germline.

The chain uses TRBV2 and TRBJ2-1, with D maybe TRBD2 (7 bases). Germline CDR1 and CDR2: SNHLY and FYNNEI. With 1 base removed from V and 9 bases from J, the gap between germline ends came to 16 bases. The CDR3 is 15 amino acids. CDR3 DNA: TGTGCCAGCAGTGAAGTATCGGGGGGCCTTGGTGAGCAGTTCTTC. It is translated as CASSEVSGGLGEQFF.

In DNA, the CDR3 is TGTGCCAGTAGTATAAGGGGCAGGGGGTACGAGCAGTACTTC. This sequence encodes CASSIRGRGYEQYF. The rearrangement joins TRBV19 to TRBJ2-7, with TRBD1 matching over 7 bases. With V trimmed by 2 bases and J by 4 bases, 5 bases remained unmatched. The CDR3 sequence is 14 residues long. Germline CDR1 LNHDA, CDR2 SQIVND (reference sequence).

The chain couples TRBV6-5 to TRBJ1-6; D may be TRBD1 (6 bases). V dropped 5 bases and J dropped 10 bases, with 12 bases sitting between them. This CDR3 region has 13 residues. CDR1 MNHEY and CDR2 SVGAGI come from the germline V gene. CDR3 region: CASSTGSGSPLHF. CDR3 DNA: TGTGCCAGCAGTACAGGGTCTGGCTCACCCCTCCACTTT.

The chain links TRBV7-9 to TRBJ1-1, with TRBD1 identical over 8 bases. Germline V lookup: CDR1 SEHNR, CDR2 FQNEAQ (reference sequence). Trimming removed 5 bases from V and 4 bases from J; junction bases left unmatched: 12. The CDR3 is made up of 16 amino acids. CDR3 region: CASSQGAFGATTEAFF. CDR3 nucleotides: TGTGCCAGCAGCCAGGGGGCCTTTGGGGCGACCACTGAAGCTTTCTTT.

The gene calls are TRBV2 and TRBJ2-7; D possibly corresponds to TRBD2 (5 bases). With 4 bases removed from V and 7 bases from J, the gap between germline ends came to 8 bases. CDR1 SNHLY and CDR2 FYNNEI come from the germline V gene. This CDR3 contains 11 residues. The CDR3 DNA follows: TGTGCCAGCAGTGCGCGAGGGGAGCAGTACTTC. Translating it yields CASSARGEQYF.

This clone was found a few times. V gene TRBV30 combines with J gene TRBJ2-4; tentatively, D is TRBD2 (5 bases). The V gene's germline CDR1 is GTSNPN and CDR2 SVGIG (reference sequence). The CDR3 runs 11 residues. V shed 4 bases and J shed 7 bases, with 8 bases lying between them. The CDR3 nucleotides read TGTGCCTGGACGAGGGCCAACATTCAGTACTTC. Protein sequence: CAWTRANIQYF.

This clone was counted a few times. V and J are TRBV18 and TRBJ2-7, with D perhaps matching TRBD1 (5 bases). V was clipped by 3 bases and J by 5 bases, with 20 bases between them. The CDR3 is 16 residues long. Germline CDR1 is KGHSH and CDR2 is LQKENI. This chain's CDR3 is CASSPTNPGKLDEQYF. The CDR3 DNA reads as TGTGCCAGCTCACCTACAAACCCAGGGAAACTCGACGAGCAGTACTTC. The full variable domain, completed using reference TRBV18 and TRBJ2-7, is NAGVMQNPRHLVRRRGQEARLRCSPMKGHSHVYWYRQLPEEGLKFMVYLQKENIIDESGMPKERFSAEFPKEGPSILRIQQVVRGDSAAYFCASSPTNPGKLDEQYFGPGTRLTVT.

The chain employs TRBV18 and TRBJ1-1; the match to TRBD1 covers 7 bases. Germline CDR1 reads KGHSH; CDR2 reads LQKENI. V dropped 4 bases and J dropped 0; count of bases not matched to a gene: 5. The CDR3 contains 15 residues. The CDR3 is CASSRGGGMNTEAFF. The CDR3 nucleotides read TGTGCCAGCTCACGAGGGGGCGGAATGAACACTGAAGCTTTCTTT.

This clone is a singleton in its sample. The genes are TRBV5-5 and TRBJ1-4, with 8 bases identical to TRBD1. J was trimmed by 1 base and V by 5 bases; bases with no gene match: 7. CDR1 SGHKS and CDR2 YYEKEE come from the germline V gene (reference sequence). This CDR3 spans 16 amino acids. CDR3 sequence: CASRFTGGGTNEKLFF. CDR3 bases: TGTGCCAGCAGATTTACAGGGGGGGGAACTAATGAAAAACTGTTTTTT.

The chain joins TRBV5-6 to TRBJ2-1, with 10 bases aligning to TRBD2. V was pared by 2 bases and J by 6 bases, with 8 bases of the junction left unmatched. Germline loops: CDR1 SGHDT, CDR2 YYEEEE. The CDR3 runs 16 residues. The CDR3 here is CASSFSGGRRGNEQFF. In DNA form, the CDR3 reads TGTGCCAGCAGCTTTAGCGGGGGGCGCCGGGGCAATGAGCAGTTCTTC.

This clone showed up just once. The chain recombines TRBV4-1 with TRBJ2-1, with D unclear. V lost 0 bases and J lost 3, with 6 bases in between. The CDR3 is 14 amino acids. The germline V gene encodes CDR1 MGHRA and CDR2 YSYEKL. The CDR3 reads CASSQEDFYNEQFF. CDR3 DNA: TGCGCCAGCAGCCAAGAAGACTTCTACAATGAGCAGTTCTTC.